Listed below are T cell receptor beta chains from one sample, sequenced in a study of PD-1 blockade in classical Hodgkin lymphoma. Clones were sequenced by immunoSEQ multiplex PCR, and TCRdb holds only the in-frame ones, with some missing. The sample shows tens of thousands of clones, around 89% of them seen only once. The sequencing sample was made of CD4+ T cells from blood. The receptors stem from a human donor with classical Hodgkin lymphoma. CDR3s include the opening cysteine and the closing phenylalanine or tryptophan. A D gene is named only where the DNA matches it firmly. Size is omitted from some rows. Given values are once, few, many or a class for expanded clones.

V	size	J	D	DNA	CDR3
TRBV7-3	.	TRBJ2-3	TRBD1	TGTGCCAGCAGCTCCGGCGACAGGGGGCTGGCAGATACGCAGTATTTT	CASSSGDRGLADTQYF
TRBV5-4	few	TRBJ2-5	TRBD2	TGTGCCAGCAGCCCTGGACTAGCGGGAGGCGGGGAGACCCAGTACTTC	CASSPGLAGGGETQYF
TRBV28	once	TRBJ2-5	.	TGTGCCAGCAGCCCCCCGGCGGAGACCCAGTACTTC	CASSPPAETQYF
TRBV12-2	once	TRBJ1-4	.	TGTGCAAGTCGCTCCTGGGGGAGGGGGCAGGCTATTCCAAAAACTGTTTTT	CASRSWGRGQAIPKTVF
TRBV7-9	.	TRBJ2-2	.	TGTGCCAGCAGCTTTATCTGGGAGGCTACCGGGGAGCTGTTTTTT	CASSFIWEATGELFF
TRBV29-1	.	TRBJ2-1	.	TGCAGCGGCCTAACCGGGACCTACAATGAGCAGTTCTTC	CSGLTGTYNEQFF
TRBV15	.	TRBJ2-2	.	TGTGCCACCAGCAGAGATTTGGAGCGGGAGCTGTTTTTT	CATSRDLERELFF
TRBV15	.	TRBJ2-7	.	TGTGCCACCAGCAGAGGAGAGTTCGGGGGCTACGAGCAGTACTTC	CATSRGEFGGYEQYF
TRBV7-9	.	TRBJ2-5	.	TGTGCCAGCCAGCTAGGTTCCAAAGAGACCCAGTACTTC	CASQLGSKETQYF
TRBV27	.	TRBJ2-5	TRBD1	TGTGCCAGCAGTTTCATAGGGACAGGGCGAGAGACCCAGTACTTC	CASSFIGTGRETQYF
TRBV4-1	.	TRBJ2-1	TRBD2	TGCGCCAGCAGCCAACCGACTAGCGGGACCTACAATGAGCAGTTCTTC	CASSQPTSGTYNEQFF
TRBV9	once	TRBJ2-5	.	TGTGCCAGCAGCGCTAGTTTTACAGGGTTCCAAGAGACCCAGTACTTC	CASSASFTGFQETQYF
TRBV28	.	TRBJ1-2	.	TGTGCCAGCAGTCCCCCCTTGGGCAACTATGGCTACACCTTC	CASSPPLGNYGYTF
TRBV18	.	TRBJ1-4	TRBD1	TGTGCCAGCTCACCACCGGACAGGCGTAATGAAAAACTGTTTTTT	CASSPPDRRNEKLFF
TRBV5-4	.	TRBJ2-5	.	TGTGCCAGCAGCGCGACAAACCAAGAGACCCAGTACTTC	CASSATNQETQYF
TRBV28	.	TRBJ1-2	.	TGTGCCAGCAGTGCCAACAATGGCTACACCTTC	CASSANNGYTF
TRBV28	once	TRBJ2-7	TRBD1	TGTGCCAGCAGTTGGGACAGCCAAGAGTACTACGAGCAGTACTTC	CASSWDSQEYYEQYF
TRBV5-4	.	TRBJ1-1	.	TGTGCCAGCAGCTTGGCCTTTTTAGGGAACACTGAAGCTTTCTTT	CASSLAFLGNTEAFF
TRBV5-4	.	TRBJ2-7	TRBD2	TGTGCCAGCAGCTTGGTCCTAGCGGGATCCCGCGAGCAGTACTTC	CASSLVLAGSREQYF
TRBV7-8	.	TRBJ1-5	.	TGTGCCAGCAGCCCCGGAGCCAGAAATCAGCCCCAGCATTTT	CASSPGARNQPQHF
TRBV13	.	TRBJ2-7	.	TGTGCCAGCAGCTTGCTACAGGGCCGCGACGAGCAGTACTTC	CASSLLQGRDEQYF
TRBV7-3	medium-sized	TRBJ1-2	.	TGTGCCAGCAGCCCCGGGACACCATCTAACTATGGCTACACCTTC	CASSPGTPSNYGYTF
TRBV29-1	.	TRBJ2-1	.	TGCAGCGCCGGAGGGACCCCCCCCGCAAATGAGCAGTTCTTC	CSAGGTPPANEQFF
TRBV19	.	TRBJ1-1	TRBD1	TGTGCCAGTAAGGGTCGACAGGGTGAAGCTTTCTTT	CASKGRQGEAFF
TRBV5-4	once	TRBJ1-6	.	TGTGCCAGCAGCTTCGGACAGCTACCCTCACCCCTCCACTTT	CASSFGQLPSPLHF
TRBV7-9	.	TRBJ2-3	.	TGTGCCAGCAGCCGGGACTCCAGGACAGATACGCAGTATTTT	CASSRDSRTDTQYF
TRBV5-4	.	TRBJ2-1	.	TGTGCCAGCAGCTTGGAAGGACAGCCAGACAATGAGCAGTTCTTC	CASSLEGQPDNEQFF
TRBV6-4	.	TRBJ1-5	.	TGTGCCAGCAGTGAAGGCAGAAATCAGCCCCAGCATTTT	CASSEGRNQPQHF
TRBV10-2	.	TRBJ2-6	.	TGCGCCAGCAGTGAGCGGGCCACGAGCTCTGGGGCCAACGTCCTGACTTTC	CASSERATSSGANVLTF
TRBV30	.	TRBJ2-5	.	TGTGCCTGGGGGGGCGGGGCAGGCTTGGAGACCCAGTACTTC	CAWGGGAGLETQYF
TRBV28	.	TRBJ2-7	TRBD2	TGTGCCAGCAGTGGGACTAGCGGTACCTACGAGCAGTACTTC	CASSGTSGTYEQYF
TRBV4-1	.	TRBJ2-2	TRBD2	TGCGCCAGCAGCCAAGCCCCCGGGACTAGAACGCCCGGGGAGCTGTTTTTT	CASSQAPGTRTPGELFF